These 20 T cell receptor beta chains were sequenced from one sample in a study of blood T cell repertoires in COVID-19 (dated by TCRdb to between 2020 and 2021). The library was generated by the immunoSEQ multiplex PCR assay. Entries here come from immuneACCESS through TCRdb and include only in-frame sequences with V and J called. Some clones fail to appear in such tables; in the studies checked, an unresolved V gene covers under half of the shortfall, and the cause of the remainder is unknown. The sample contains about 50,000 clones, about 88% of them found a single time. Clones ranked in the top ten supply more than 15% of the sample. The sequencing sample was made of peripheral blood. The source is a human donor with active COVID-19. The donor label of this sample is uncertain.

This CDR3 reads CASSTTGNSPLHF. The CDR3 nucleotides read TGTGCCAGCAGCACCACCGGGAATTCACCCCTCCACTTT. This chain connects TRBV9 to TRBJ1-6; unclear D gene. The CDR3 spans 13 residues. Trimming took 4 bases from V and 7 from J, leaving 9 bases between them. Germline V gives CDR1 SGDLS, CDR2 YYNGEE.

V gene TRBV5-1 combines with J gene TRBJ1-4; 12 bases fit TRBD1. This CDR3 comprises 18 residues. V gave up 4 bases and J gave up 7 bases; unmatched junction bases: 14. CDR1 and CDR2 (germline): SGHRS, YFSETQ. Written as DNA, the CDR3 is TGCGCCAGCAGCCCCACCGGGACAGGGGGCGGAGGTAGTGAAAAACTGTTTTTT. This codes for CASSPTGTGGGGSEKLFF.

The rearrangement uses TRBV19 and TRBJ1-2, with a tentative D call TRBD1 (5 bases). The ends were cut back, 3 bases at V and 4 bases at J, with 9 bases in the middle. The germline gives CDR1 LNHDA, CDR2 SQIVND (reference sequence). The CDR3 is 13 residues long. Written as DNA, the CDR3 is TGTGCCAGTAGTATGAACAGGCTCTATGGCTACACCTTC. Translation gives CASSMNRLYGYTF.

This chain connects TRBV18 to TRBJ2-7; 10 positions agree with TRBD1. Per the germline V gene, CDR1 is KGHSH and CDR2 is LQKENI. The CDR3 loop spans 19 amino acids. V lost 3 bases and J lost 3; bases outside the gene matches: 17. CDR3 residues: CASSPFRTGGSSPIYEQYF. In DNA, the CDR3 is TGTGCCAGCTCACCCTTCCGGACAGGGGGGAGCTCGCCCATCTACGAGCAGTACTTC.

The chain joins TRBV28 to TRBJ1-2; the D gene is possibly TRBD1 (5 bases). Trimming left V 0 bases short and J 6 bases short, with 5 bases between. The CDR3 is 12 residues long. Germline assignment: CDR1 MDHEN and CDR2 SYDVKM. The CDR3 region is CASSLWTDGYTF. The CDR3 DNA follows: TGTGCCAGCAGTTTATGGACAGATGGCTACACCTTC.

As DNA, the CDR3 is TGTGCCAGCTCACCACTAGGGGGCTCTGGGGACACTGAAGCTTTCTTT. This encodes CASSPLGGSGDTEAFF. V is TRBV18 and J is TRBJ1-1; 7 positions agree with TRBD1. Trimming cost V 1 base and J 3 bases; bases outside gene matches: 8. Germline lookup yields CDR1 KGHSH and CDR2 LQKENI. The CDR3 spans 16 residues.

This rearrangement joins TRBV24-1 to TRBJ1-5; TRBD1 is a possible D gene (5 bases). The CDR3 has 14 residues. Deletions cut 2 bases from V and 7 bases from J, with 11 bases between. Germline V lookup: CDR1 KGHDR, CDR2 SFDVKD. The CDR3 nucleotides read TGTGCCACCAGTGATTCCTATGGGGGGCAGCCCCAGCATTTT. It encodes CATSDSYGGQPQHF.

This clone was recorded a few times. The genes are TRBV6-5 and TRBJ2-5; D is uncertain. Germline V CDR1 and CDR2: MNHEY, SVGAGI. The CDR3 is 15 amino acids. V was shortened by 6 bases and J by 0 bases, with 14 bases between the two germline ends. CDR3: CASRASNTYQETQYF. The CDR3, as DNA: TGTGCCAGCAGGGCTAGTAATACGTACCAAGAGACCCAGTACTTC.

The chain carries TRBV27 and TRBJ1-1; D gene uncertain. The ends were cut back, 4 bases at V and 1 base at J, with 16 bases in the middle. The CDR3 is 16 residues long. Per germline, CDR1 MNHEY and CDR2 SMNVEV (reference sequence). CDR3 in amino acids: CASSSLKSGSNTEAFF. DNA of the CDR3: TGTGCCAGCAGTTCACTCAAAAGCGGGTCGAACACTGAAGCTTTCTTT.

J is TRBJ1-5 and V is TRBV6-5; D is possibly TRBD1 (5 bases). The germline V gene encodes CDR1 MNHEY and CDR2 SVGAGI. This CDR3 region has 13 residues. The V gene lost 6 bases and the J gene lost 4 bases, with 10 bases spanning the gap. In DNA, the CDR3 is TGTGCCAGCAGCCAGGGTTTAAATCAGCCCCAGCATTTT. Its translation: CASSQGLNQPQHF.

The chain uses TRBV5-6 and TRBJ2-2; a weak D match, TRBD2 (5 bases). This CDR3 comprises 15 residues. Germline CDR1 and CDR2: SGHDT and YYEEEE. V dropped 3 bases and J dropped 3 bases, with 12 bases sitting between them. DNA of the CDR3: TGTGCCAGCAGCTCCGGGGTGTGGTACACCGGGGAGCTGTTTTTT. Translation gives CASSSGVWYTGELFF.

J is TRBJ1-1 and V is TRBV6-2 or TRBV6-3, with D unclear. The CDR3 runs to 14 residues. Germline loops: CDR1 MNHEY, CDR2 SVGEGT. The ends were cut back, 6 bases at V and 2 bases at J, with 13 bases in the middle. The CDR3 loop is CASSPNRVNTEAFF. CDR3 sequence (DNA): TGTGCCAGCAGCCCGAACAGAGTCAACACTGAAGCTTTCTTT.

This chain connects TRBV5-4 to TRBJ1-2, with D tentatively TRBD1 (6 bases). V gave up 4 bases and J gave up 6 bases, with 13 bases separating them. Germline V gives CDR1 SGHNT, CDR2 YYREEE (reference sequence). CDR3 length: 13 residues. DNA of the CDR3: TGTGCCAGCAGCATGGACAGACGGAATGGCTACACCTTC. Amino acid sequence: CASSMDRRNGYTF.

This clone showed up just a few times. This CDR3 reads CATSRVATIAGGLGGYEQYF. In DNA form, the CDR3 reads TGTGCCACCAGCAGAGTGGCAACTATAGCGGGGGGCCTAGGAGGCTACGAGCAGTACTTC. The chain couples TRBV15 to TRBJ2-7, with 10 positions matching TRBD2. Germline lookup yields CDR1 LNHNV and CDR2 YYDKDF (reference sequence). The CDR3 runs to 20 residues. J lost 3 bases, V lost 1 base, and 18 bases had no gene match.

Only one count was recorded for this clone. The rearrangement uses TRBV7-3 and TRBJ1-2; 8 positions match TRBD1. V was clipped by 5 bases and J by 6 bases; unmatched bases: 5. Germline loops: CDR1 SGHTA, CDR2 FQGTGA. CDR3 length: 13 residues. CDR3 bases: TGTGCCAGCAGCGCCGGGACAGGCAATGGCTACACCTTC. Protein: CASSAGTGNGYTF. Full variable domain (missing parts from reference TRBV7-3 and TRBJ1-2): GAGVSQTPSNKVTEKGKYVELRCDPISGHTALYWYRQSLGQGPEFLIYFQGTGAADDSGLPNDRFFAVRPEGSVSTLKIQRTERGDSAVYLCASSAGTGNGYTFGSGTRLTVV.

This clone was observed once. The CDR3 coding sequence is TGTGCCAGCAGTTTAAGGGGGAACACTGAAGCTTTCTTT. Translated: CASSLRGNTEAFF. This chain links TRBV12-3 or TRBV12-4 with TRBJ1-1, with D perhaps matching TRBD1 (5 bases). This CDR3 contains 13 residues. Deletions cut 2 bases from V and 1 base from J, with 5 bases between.

This clone was found once. The CDR3 coding sequence is TGTGCCAGCAGCCAGAGTGGGACACTCAACTATGGCTACACCTTC. The encoded protein is CASSQSGTLNYGYTF. The genes are TRBV4-2 and TRBJ1-2; weak D call: TRBD1 (6 bases). There are 15 residues in the CDR3. The V and J ends lost 3 bases and 2 bases respectively, with 13 bases between them. The germline gives CDR1 LGHNA, CDR2 YNFKEQ.

This sequence joins TRBV19 and TRBJ2-7, with a tentative D call TRBD1 (6 bases). Germline V gene lookup returns CDR1 LNHDA and CDR2 SQIVND (reference sequence). The V gene lost 3 bases and the J gene lost 3 bases, with 12 bases spanning the gap. This CDR3 is 14 amino acids long. CDR3 DNA sequence: TGTGCCAGTAGTATGAGCAGGGGCGGCTACGAGCAGTACTTC. Protein: CASSMSRGGYEQYF.

J is TRBJ1-5 and V is TRBV2; 7 bases line up with TRBD1. The germline V gene encodes CDR1 SNHLY and CDR2 FYNNEI. The CDR3 spans 15 residues. V gave up 6 bases and J gave up 3 bases; unmatched junction bases: 8. Written as DNA, the CDR3 is TGTGCCAGCAGACCCCGGACAGGAACCAATCAGCCCCAGCATTTT. Translation: CASRPRTGTNQPQHF.

This clone was found a few times. The V call is TRBV9, the J call TRBJ2-7; TRBD1 aligns across 8 bases. The germline V gene has CDR1 SGDLS and CDR2 YYNGEE. The CDR3 is 17 amino acids. With V trimmed by 2 bases and J by 5 bases, 15 bases remained unmatched. The DNA for the CDR3 is TGTGCCAGCAGCGTTCTTGCAGGGGGCGATTTGGGGGACGAGCAGTACTTC. Translated, it gives CASSVLAGGDLGDEQYF.